A selection of T cell receptor beta chains follows, all from one sample in a study of control samples from healthy donors and cancer patients. Only in-frame clones appear in the TCRdb table, and some are missing; sequencing was by immunoSEQ multiplex PCR. The sample includes about 140,000 clones, just under 95% seen only once; the top ten take around 11%. The sequenced sample was blood. The receptors were sampled from a man aged 30-40 years in good health. Each CDR3 is given with its conserved first and last residue.

V	J	CDR3
TRBV25-1	TRBJ2-2	CASSELTDANTGELFF
TRBV2	TRBJ1-2	CASSEAGTNYGYTF
TRBV5-6	TRBJ1-2	CASTILSGGREGYTF
TRBV4-1	TRBJ2-4	CASSLSGLAGRAKNIQYF
TRBV19	TRBJ2-1	CASRADRSPLGWNYNEQFF
TRBV5-1	TRBJ2-2	CASSSRTGGGTGELFF
TRBV28	TRBJ1-5	CASRFGTPQLGQPQHF
TRBV19	TRBJ2-6	CASSLKLRRTGGAGANVLTF
TRBV7-6	TRBJ1-3	CASSLSDSSGNTIYF
TRBV5-1	TRBJ2-3	CASSYGLAGDLTDTQYF
TRBV6-6	TRBJ2-7	CASSTFTGTSVFPPNF
TRBV12-3/TRBV12-4	TRBJ2-7	CASSLAHYEQYF
TRBV6-6	TRBJ2-2	CASSYGGGPGELFF
TRBV6-4	TRBJ1-2	CASRRTGRDYGYTF
TRBV16	TRBJ1-6	CASSRQGRDSPLHF
TRBV5-7	TRBJ2-1	CASSLETVMSYNEQFF
TRBV2	TRBJ2-1	CASSHQGEATSSYNEQFF
TRBV7-7	TRBJ2-1	CAIGGGSYNEQFF
TRBV5-5	TRBJ2-5	CASSLTGKQETQYF
TRBV4-2	TRBJ2-7	CASSQDGTSAYEQYF
TRBV27	TRBJ2-7	CASSLGDSSYEQYF
TRBV11-2	TRBJ2-3	CASSSHLSTDTQYF
TRBV5-6	TRBJ2-1	CASSLSPSGSSYNEQFF
TRBV6-5	TRBJ1-1	CASTQDRGAFF
TRBV19	TRBJ2-5	CASSSRQGSETQYF
TRBV11-3	TRBJ2-2	CASSLDLVDTGELFF
TRBV28	TRBJ2-7	CASRTLRTGQYF
TRBV7-3	TRBJ2-7	CASSLTTSGRDEQYF
TRBV6-2/TRBV6-3	TRBJ2-1	CASSYYGTGGREQFF
TRBV19	TRBJ1-5	CASSILAGYQPQHF
TRBV30	TRBJ2-1	CAWTGSEVVDEQFF
TRBV10-3	TRBJ2-7	CAISDPRLAGVYEQYF
TRBV12-3/TRBV12-4	TRBJ2-5	CASSWGSQETQYF
TRBV2	TRBJ2-5	CASTIRRGTNAPETQYF
TRBV27	TRBJ2-4	CASRSQGTKAKNIQYF
TRBV6-2/TRBV6-3	TRBJ2-7	CASSHSGQGAQEQYF
TRBV4-2	TRBJ1-5	CASSQGQGIEGSQPQHF
TRBV2	TRBJ2-1	CASSGIADNEQFF
TRBV6-6	TRBJ1-4	CASRSGEKLFF
TRBV10-3	TRBJ1-3	CAISEFDFGGAGNTIYF
TRBV15	TRBJ2-7	CATSRAPVVEQYF
TRBV29-1	TRBJ2-1	CSVELIVNEQFF
TRBV2	TRBJ1-2	CASSERGTGSDYGYTF
TRBV7-8	TRBJ2-1	CASSLESSGKQFF
TRBV4-1	TRBJ1-3	CASSHPEGNTIYF
TRBV5-6	TRBJ1-2	CASSTVGAGYTF
TRBV3-1/TRBV3-2	TRBJ2-1	CASSRDRGGDEQFF
TRBV11-2	TRBJ2-7	CASSARDAKMKYF
TRBV6-5	TRBJ2-7	CATLRGQHLYEQYF
TRBV30	TRBJ2-2	CAWSAAGNENTGELFF
TRBV5-4	TRBJ2-7	CASSLRPSGVYEQYF
TRBV6-5	TRBJ2-5	CASGAGGPETQYF
TRBV6-4	TRBJ2-1	CASSDSTSGSNEQFF
TRBV3-1/TRBV3-2	TRBJ2-5	CASSQGRTSGNQETQYF
TRBV29-1	TRBJ1-1	CSVTGGTTEAFF
TRBV2	TRBJ2-7	CASSRQGGIYEQYF
TRBV3-1/TRBV3-2	TRBJ1-1	CASSQTGYDEAFF
TRBV10-3	TRBJ1-1	CAVSGGGGAWTEAFF
TRBV24-1	TRBJ1-5	CATSASAPGGQPQHF